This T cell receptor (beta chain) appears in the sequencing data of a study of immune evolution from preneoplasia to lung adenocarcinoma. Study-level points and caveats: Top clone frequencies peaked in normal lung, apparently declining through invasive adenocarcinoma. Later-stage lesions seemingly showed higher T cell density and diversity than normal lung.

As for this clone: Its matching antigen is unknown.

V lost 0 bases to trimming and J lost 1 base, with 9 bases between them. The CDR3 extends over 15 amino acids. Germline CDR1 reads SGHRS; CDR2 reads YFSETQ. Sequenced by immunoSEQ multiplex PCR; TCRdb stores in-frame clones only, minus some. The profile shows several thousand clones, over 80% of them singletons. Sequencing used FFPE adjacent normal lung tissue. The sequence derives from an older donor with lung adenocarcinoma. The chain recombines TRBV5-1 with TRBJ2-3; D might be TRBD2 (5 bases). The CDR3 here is CASSLAAGRTDTQYF. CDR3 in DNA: TGCGCCAGCAGCTTGGCCGCGGGTCGCACAGATACGCAGTATTTT.